This record concerns one T cell receptor beta chain sequence. Here immunoSEQ multiplex PCR was the method, and the copy in TCRdb shows in-frame clones only, minus some. This table holds more than 150,000 clones, approximately 90% found once. The data belong to a study of blood T cell repertoires in COVID-19. The CDR3 runs 14 residues. Trimming at V came to 4 bases and at J to 2 bases, leaving 4 bases not matched to a gene. Germline V gene lookup returns CDR1 GTSNPN and CDR2 SVGIG (reference sequence). What was sequenced was peripheral blood. The genes are TRBV30 and TRBJ1-2, with TRBD1 matching 10 bases. This TCR was recovered from a man younger than 30 with acute or convalescent COVID-19. CDR3 coding DNA: TGTGCCTGGACACGGACAGGGGGAAACTATGGCTACACCTTC. Protein sequence: CAWTRTGGNYGYTF.